This entry lists 23 T cell receptor beta chains sequenced from one sample in a study of response to subunit inactivated influenza vaccine. Via MiXCR, TCRdb re-called the RT-PCR reads, giving one row per CDR3 protein. The sample has 550,000 to 600,000 distinct CDR3 sequences; about 10% are singletons. Sequences were derived from PBMCs from blood, sampled on the day of vaccination. The receptors were gathered from a man between 45 and 60 years old who received an inactivated influenza vaccine.

The V and J genes are TRBV10-3 and TRBJ2-5; 7 bases agree with TRBD1. The germline V gene has CDR1 ENHRY and CDR2 SYGVKD. This CDR3 region has 15 residues. V trimming: 10 bases; J trimming: 5 bases; junction bases outside the gene matches: 16. CDR3 nucleotides: TGTGCCACGGCCCCCCTGACAGGGTTATGGGAGACCCAGTACTTC. Amino acids: CATAPLTGLWETQYF.

This clonotype came up a few times. The V gene is TRBV20-1, the J gene TRBJ2-7; D is undetermined. The V gene's germline CDR1 is DFQATT and CDR2 SNEGSKA (reference sequence). Trimming shortened V by 2 bases and J by 3 bases, and 17 bases separated the two germline ends. The CDR3 consists of 15 residues. The chain's CDR3 is CSARSLGDTFYEQYF. The CDR3 region has the DNA TGCAGTGCTAGAAGTCTAGGCGACACCTTCTACGAGCAGTACTTC.

There are a few counts of this clonotype. This sequence joins TRBV5-8 and TRBJ2-7, with 8 bases aligning to TRBD1. The CDR3 has 12 residues. V lost 10 bases, J lost 6 bases, and 9 bases stayed unmatched. The germline CDR1 and CDR2 sequences are SGHTS and YDEGEE. CDR3 DNA: TGTGCCGGCGCCAGGGGGCCATCCGAGCAGTACTTC. Protein: CAGARGPSEQYF.

This clonotype was recorded a few times. The V and J genes are TRBV9 and TRBJ2-3, with 9 positions matching TRBD2. The V gene end was trimmed by 0 bases and the J gene end by 2 bases; junction bases not matched to a gene: 7. There are 17 residues in the CDR3. CDR1 SGDLS and CDR2 YYNGEE come from the germline V gene. CDR3 sequence reads: CASSVGLAGPYTDTQYF. CDR3 nucleotides: TGTGCCAGCAGCGTAGGCCTAGCGGGGCCTTACACAGATACGCAGTATTTT.

This clonotype was counted many times. At one end the junction does not follow the germline gene, possibly because of a read error. The gene calls are TRBV7-9 and TRBJ1-2; D ambiguous. This CDR3 is built from 11 residues. From germline, CDR1 is SEHNR and CDR2 FQNEAQ (reference sequence). CDR3 sequence: CASSLAYGYTF. The CDR3 DNA follows: TGTGCCAGCAGTTTAGCTTATGGCTACACCTTC.

This clonotype was observed a few times. The chain is built from TRBV19 and TRBJ1-5; D uncertain. Germline V gene sequence: CDR1 LNHDA, CDR2 SQIVND (reference sequence). V lost 3 bases to trimming and J lost 2 bases, with 8 bases between them. CDR3 length: 14 amino acids. For the CDR3, the DNA is TGTGCCAGTAGTATGCGGCCAGGCAATCAGCCCCAGCATTTT. Its translation: CASSMRPGNQPQHF.

This clonotype was observed a handful of times. This chain uses TRBV3-1 with TRBJ1-5, with TRBD1 matching 7 bases. Germline V gives CDR1 LGHDT, CDR2 YNNKEL (reference sequence). J gave up 0 bases and V 5 bases, and 4 bases lay outside the gene matches. This CDR3 region has 15 residues. CDR3 DNA sequence: TGTGCCAGCAGCACCGGGACAGATAGCAATCAGCCCCAGCATTTT. This translates into CASSTGTDSNQPQHF.

This clonotype appeared many times. V gene TRBV6-2 or TRBV6-3 combines with J gene TRBJ2-7; 12 bases line up with TRBD2. CDR1 is MNHEY, CDR2 SVGEGT, per germline. Trimming removed 5 bases from V and 4 bases from J; junction bases left unmatched: 3. The CDR3 sequence is 14 residues long. CDR3 bases: TGTGCCAGCAGTCGGGGACTAGCGGGTTACGAGCAGTACTTC. It is translated as CASSRGLAGYEQYF.

The chain carries TRBV6-2 or TRBV6-3 and TRBJ2-3, with 10 bases that match TRBD2. Germline CDR1 is MNHEY and CDR2 is SVGEGT. This CDR3 spans 19 amino acids. V trimming: 2 bases; J trimming: 2 bases; junction bases outside the gene matches: 13. The CDR3 sequence is CASSYGYLGLARNTDTQYF. The CDR3 bases are TGTGCCAGCAGTTACGGATATTTGGGACTAGCGAGGAACACAGATACGCAGTATTTT.

There are a few counts of this clonotype. J is TRBJ2-1 and V is TRBV12-3 or TRBV12-4; tentatively, D is TRBD2 (6 bases). The CDR3 runs 14 residues. Trimming removed 6 bases from V and 10 bases from J, with 19 bases in between. CDR3 coding DNA: TGTGCCAGCAGCCCGCGGGGTGGGCTGACCGAGCAGTTCTTC. Protein sequence: CASSPRGGLTEQFF.

This clonotype was seen only a few times. This chain joins TRBV29-1 and TRBJ2-7; a weak D match, TRBD1 (5 bases). The CDR3 covers 12 residues. V shed 0 bases and J shed 4 bases, with 7 bases lying between them. Germline V lookup: CDR1 SQVTM, CDR2 ANQGSEA. Written as DNA, the CDR3 is TGCAGCGTTGAAGATGCAGGGTACGAGCAGTACTTC. It yields the protein CSVEDAGYEQYF.

This clonotype was detected many times. The chain couples TRBV6-2 or TRBV6-3 to TRBJ2-5; D remains unclear. This CDR3 is built from 14 residues. V lost 7 bases, J lost 4 bases, and 16 bases lay in between. Germline V lookup: CDR1 MNHEY, CDR2 SVGEGT. In DNA form, the CDR3 reads TGTGCCAGCATTCCTCGTTCGCTCGGAGAGACCCAGTACTTC. Protein product: CASIPRSLGETQYF.

This clonotype was seen ten or more times. This chain connects TRBV27 to TRBJ1-5; D is possibly TRBD1 (5 bases). The CDR3 is 15 amino acids. From germline, CDR1 is MNHEY and CDR2 SMNVEV (reference sequence). V was trimmed by 6 bases and J by 3 bases, leaving 15 bases between them. The CDR3 sequence is CASSPIRGDNQPQHF. CDR3 DNA: TGTGCCAGCAGCCCAATCCGGGGGGACAATCAGCCCCAGCATTTT.

Only a few counts were recorded for this clonotype. The gene calls are TRBV28 and TRBJ2-5; 8 bases are shared with TRBD1. V lost 7 bases and J lost 4; bases outside the gene matches: 5. CDR3 length: 13 residues. Looked up from germline, CDR1 is MDHEN and CDR2 is SYDVKM. DNA of the CDR3: TGTGCCAGCACCCCAGGACAGGGAGAGACCCAGTACTTC. This gives the protein CASTPGQGETQYF.

This clonotype appeared a few times. The rearrangement joins TRBV28 to TRBJ1-2; TRBD1 might be the D (6 bases). CDR1 is MDHEN, CDR2 SYDVKM, per germline. The CDR3 spans 15 residues. V was shortened by 7 bases and J by 4 bases, with 19 bases between the two germline ends. The CDR3 reads CASIPYGGRVYGYTF. Here the CDR3 DNA reads TGTGCCAGCATCCCCTACGGGGGGCGCGTCTATGGCTACACCTTC.

The chain carries TRBV7-8 and TRBJ2-1; 8 bases map to TRBD2. Germline-derived CDR1 and CDR2 are SGHVS and FQNEAQ. V dropped 3 bases and J dropped 9; count of bases not matched to a gene: 19. CDR3 length equals 18 residues. In nucleotides, the CDR3 is TGTGCCAGCAGCTTCCTTACGGGTGGGGGACTAGGTGGTGGTGAGCAGTTCTTC. The encoded protein is CASSFLTGGGLGGGEQFF.

The chain carries TRBV12-3 or TRBV12-4 and TRBJ2-7; 8 bases fit TRBD1. V lost 2 bases, J lost 5 bases, and 5 bases stayed unmatched. This CDR3 has 14 amino acids. In DNA form, the CDR3 reads TGTGCCAGCAGTTTAAGGACAGGGTATAACGAGCAGTACTTC. Its translation: CASSLRTGYNEQYF.

The V gene is TRBV12-3 or TRBV12-4, the J gene TRBJ1-2; D may be TRBD1 (5 bases). Trimming removed 3 bases at V and 8 bases at J, with 13 bases between. The CDR3 runs 13 residues. CDR3 sequence reads: CASSFGGGGGYTF. The CDR3 nucleotides are TGTGCCAGCAGTTTCGGTGGTGGGGGGGGCTACACCTTC.

This clonotype was picked up many times. The rearrangement joins TRBV25-1 to TRBJ1-2; D is ambiguous. CDR3 length: 12 amino acids. Per the germline V gene, CDR1 is MGHDK and CDR2 is SYGVNS. V was trimmed by 5 bases and J by 2 bases, leaving 6 bases between them. The CDR3: CASSRQNYGYTF. CDR3 sequence (DNA): TGTGCCAGCAGTAGGCAGAACTATGGCTACACCTTC.

This clonotype appeared a few times. V is TRBV12-3 or TRBV12-4 and J is TRBJ2-3; D possibly corresponds to TRBD2 (6 bases). Between the trimmed V and J ends, which lost 7 bases and 3 bases, there was a span of 11 bases. The CDR3 extends over 13 amino acids. The CDR3 coding sequence is TGTGCCAGCACGGAGGGATTGACAGATACGCAGTATTTT. Residues: CASTEGLTDTQYF.

V and J are TRBV5-6 and TRBJ1-1, with unresolved D. The CDR3 runs 15 residues. From germline, CDR1 is SGHDT and CDR2 YYEEEE. V was clipped by 1 base and J by 0 bases, with 10 bases between them. The CDR3, as DNA: TGTGCCAGCAGCTTGAATTCCCTCATGAACACTGAAGCTTTCTTT. Translation gives CASSLNSLMNTEAFF. Using reference TRBV5-6 and TRBJ1-1 for the parts outside the CDR3, the full variable domain is DAGVTQSPTHLIKTRGQQVTLRCSPKSGHDTVSWYQQALGQGPQFIFQYYEEEERQRGNFPDRFSGHQFPNYSSELNVNALLLGDSALYLCASSLNSLMNTEAFFGQGTRLTVV.

This clonotype was seen repeatedly, ten times or more. This chain uses TRBV20-1 with TRBJ1-5; possibly TRBD1 for D (6 bases). The CDR3 loop spans 14 amino acids. V was pared by 5 bases and J by 3 bases, with 14 bases between. The germline CDR1 and CDR2 sequences are DFQATT and SNEGSKA (reference sequence). CDR3 sequence reads: CSALVGGANQPQHF. The CDR3 DNA reads TGCAGTGCTTTGGTCGGGGGGGCCAATCAGCCCCAGCATTTT.

J is TRBJ2-7 and V is TRBV11-2, with 7 nucleotides matching TRBD2. The CDR3 extends over 16 amino acids. Germline V lookup: CDR1 SGHAT, CDR2 FQNNGV. The trim removed 2 bases at V and 2 bases at J, leaving 9 bases unmatched. The CDR3 bases are TGTGCCAGCAGCTTAATTGGCCAGGGAGGGGCCTACGAGCAGTACTTC. The encoded protein is CASSLIGQGGAYEQYF. The variable domain in full, completed from reference TRBV11-2 and TRBJ2-7, reads EAGVAQSPRYKIIEKRQSVAFWCNPISGHATLYWYQQILGQGPKLLIQFQNNGVVDDSQLPKDRFSAERLKGVDSTLKIQPAKLEDSAVYLCASSLIGQGGAYEQYFGPGTRLTVT.